This passage covers 32 T cell receptor beta chains from one sample sequenced in a study of cytomegalovirus exposure and HLA in healthy donors. Sequencing used immunoSEQ multiplex PCR; TCRdb keeps in-frame clones, though not all of them. The sample consists of 50,000 to 70,000 clones, 90% to 95% of them appearing once. The sequencing input was PBMCs. The source is a woman in her late teens or twenties in good health and CMV-seropositive.

This sequence joins TRBV19 and TRBJ1-2; D gene ambiguous. This CDR3 spans 12 amino acids. The germline CDR1 and CDR2 sequences are LNHDA and SQIVND (reference sequence). Trimming removed 6 bases from V and 4 bases from J, with 9 bases in between. The CDR3 here is CASSPTGYGYTF. CDR3 coding DNA: TGTGCCAGTAGCCCGACTGGCTATGGCTACACCTTC.

V gene TRBV7-9 combines with J gene TRBJ2-5; D is perhaps TRBD2 (6 bases). The CDR3 runs 13 residues. Trimming took off 1 base at V and 5 bases at J, with 8 bases between the two ends. Per the germline V gene, CDR1 is SEHNR and CDR2 is FQNEAQ (reference sequence). CDR3 loop: CASSLGGGETQYF. As DNA, the CDR3 is TGTGCCAGCAGCTTAGGGGGAGGCGAGACCCAGTACTTC.

J is TRBJ2-1 and V is TRBV7-2, with a possible D match to TRBD2 (5 bases). The CDR3 spans 16 residues. V was pared by 2 bases and J by 0 bases, with 11 bases between. Germline CDR1 SGHTA, CDR2 FQGNSA. CDR3 bases: TGTGCCAGCAGCTTATTTGTTGCGGGCTCCTACAATGAGCAGTTCTTC. Protein product: CASSLFVAGSYNEQFF.

The rearrangement links TRBV19 to TRBJ1-5; 7 bases line up with TRBD1. Trimming at V came to 2 bases and at J to 4 bases, leaving 11 bases not matched to a gene. The CDR3 loop spans 17 amino acids. Germline V gives CDR1 LNHDA, CDR2 SQIVND (reference sequence). The CDR3: CASSISATGTPNQPQHF. The CDR3 region has the DNA TGTGCCAGTAGTATATCCGCGACAGGGACCCCGAATCAGCCCCAGCATTTT.

The chain carries TRBV7-8 and TRBJ1-1, with 8 bases aligning to TRBD1. The germline V gene encodes CDR1 SGHVS and CDR2 FQNEAQ. The CDR3 consists of 16 residues. J lost 3 bases, V lost 5 bases, and 11 bases had no gene match. The CDR3 DNA reads as TGTGCCAGCAGCCTACCTAGGACAGGGCGGGACACTGAAGCTTTCTTT. Protein product: CASSLPRTGRDTEAFF.

J is TRBJ1-1 and V is TRBV6-5; 9 positions match TRBD1. CDR1 is MNHEY and CDR2 is SVGAGI in the germline V gene. The CDR3 sequence is 15 residues long. Germline trimming cut 5 bases from V and 1 base from J; bases unmatched to any gene: 5. The CDR3 region has the DNA TGTGCCAGCAGTGCTGAACAGGGGGCGAACACTGAAGCTTTCTTT. It specifies CASSAEQGANTEAFF.

This sequence joins TRBV28 and TRBJ2-2; perhaps TRBD2 as D (6 bases). The germline gives CDR1 MDHEN, CDR2 SYDVKM. The length of the CDR3 is 15 residues. V lost 6 bases and J 5 bases, leaving 16 bases between the germline ends. CDR3 sequence (DNA): TGTGCCAGCAGCCTCTTGAAGCGGGCGACCGGGGAGCTGTTTTTT. The encoded protein is CASSLLKRATGELFF.

This sequence joins TRBV5-1 and TRBJ1-4, with no clear D. V lost 1 base and J lost 4, with 8 bases in between. Germline CDR1 reads SGHRS; CDR2 reads YFSETQ. The CDR3 has 14 residues. CDR3 region: CASSLKPVNEKLFF. CDR3 sequence (DNA): TGCGCCAGCAGCTTGAAACCAGTTAATGAAAAACTGTTTTTT.

This chain uses TRBV27 with TRBJ2-3, with 9 bases that match TRBD2. V trimming: 5 bases; J trimming: 8 bases; junction bases outside the gene matches: 17. The CDR3 totals 17 residues. Per the germline V gene, CDR1 is MNHEY and CDR2 is SMNVEV (reference sequence). The CDR3 sequence: CASSPRLAASSRGTQYF. The DNA of the CDR3 is TGTGCCAGCAGTCCAAGACTAGCGGCCTCGAGCCGGGGTACGCAGTATTTT.

The genes are TRBV5-1 and TRBJ2-2, with 10 nucleotides matching TRBD1. Per the germline V gene, CDR1 is SGHRS and CDR2 is YFSETQ. This CDR3 spans 18 amino acids. V was clipped by 0 bases and J by 4 bases; unmatched bases: 9. The DNA for the CDR3 is TGCGCCAGCAGCTTGGATGACAGGGGGCTTCGTGGCACCGGGGAGCTGTTTTTT. Translation gives CASSLDDRGLRGTGELFF.

The CDR3 reads CASSREPLAGATNTGELFF. For the CDR3, the DNA is TGTGCCAGCAGTAGAGAGCCACTAGCGGGGGCGACGAACACCGGGGAGCTGTTTTTT. This sequence joins TRBV27 and TRBJ2-2, with 11 bases identical to TRBD2. CDR1 and CDR2 from the germline V gene are MNHEY and SMNVEV (reference sequence). The CDR3 sequence is 19 residues long. J lost 0 bases, V lost 5 bases, and 11 bases had no gene match.

This chain connects TRBV7-6 to TRBJ2-3, with 9 bases that match TRBD2. The CDR3 extends over 17 amino acids. J gave up 2 bases and V 5 bases, and 11 bases lay outside the gene matches. Germline V CDR1 and CDR2: SGHVS, FNYEAQ. The CDR3 nucleotides are TGTGCCAGCAGCCGTGATCTAGCGGGGAAACTCACAGATACGCAGTATTTT. Protein product: CASSRDLAGKLTDTQYF.

This chain connects TRBV10-3 to TRBJ2-7; possible D gene TRBD2, 5 bases. This CDR3 has 14 residues. Trimming stripped 4 bases from V and 0 bases from J, with 10 bases between. The germline V gene has CDR1 ENHRY and CDR2 SYGVKD. The CDR3 spells CAISGTGSSYEQYF. CDR3 nucleotides: TGTGCCATCAGTGGGACGGGGTCCTCCTACGAGCAGTACTTC.

This rearrangement joins TRBV30 to TRBJ2-2; TRBD1 matches 9 bases. The V segment lost 2 bases and the J segment 3 bases; nucleotides outside the gene matches: 4. This CDR3 is built from 15 residues. Germline-derived CDR1 and CDR2 are GTSNPN and SVGIG (reference sequence). The CDR3 DNA follows: TGTGCCTGGAGTTTGCGGGACAGGGACACCGGGGAGCTGTTTTTT. Its translation: CAWSLRDRDTGELFF.

The chain has TRBV5-5 and TRBJ1-1; D is ambiguous. The CDR3 is made up of 13 amino acids. Deletions cut 2 bases from V and 0 bases from J, with 5 bases between. Germline V gene sequence: CDR1 SGHKS, CDR2 YYEKEE (reference sequence). The CDR3: CASSFEVNTEAFF. The CDR3 coding sequence is TGTGCCAGCAGCTTCGAGGTGAACACTGAAGCTTTCTTT.

The chain carries TRBV28 and TRBJ2-5; the match to TRBD1 covers 7 bases. CDR1 and CDR2 from the germline V gene are MDHEN and SYDVKM. J gave up 1 base and V 5 bases, and 4 bases lay outside the gene matches. The CDR3 covers 14 residues. CDR3 DNA sequence: TGTGCCAGCAGTCCCTGGGACAGCCAAGAGACCCAGTACTTC. This translates into CASSPWDSQETQYF.

The rearrangement links TRBV5-1 to TRBJ1-2, with 9 bases that match TRBD1. Per the germline V gene, CDR1 is SGHRS and CDR2 is YFSETQ. The CDR3 spans 14 residues. V lost 4 bases and J lost 7; bases outside the gene matches: 8. The CDR3 nucleotides read TGCGCCAGCAGCCAGGGACAGGGCAATTCTGGCTACACCTTC. It encodes CASSQGQGNSGYTF.

This chain joins TRBV10-1 and TRBJ1-1; maybe TRBD1 (5 bases). V lost 10 bases, J lost 4 bases, and 16 bases lay in between. Germline assignment: CDR1 WNHNN and CDR2 SYGVQD (reference sequence). The CDR3 covers 13 residues. Written as DNA, the CDR3 is TGCGCCACCCGGGGGGAGGATGGCACTGAAGCTTTCTTT. Amino acids: CATRGEDGTEAFF.

This rearrangement joins TRBV19 to TRBJ1-1; D may be TRBD1 (6 bases). This CDR3 comprises 15 residues. Trimming shortened V by 7 bases and J by 3 bases, and 18 bases separated the two germline ends. The germline V gene encodes CDR1 LNHDA and CDR2 SQIVND (reference sequence). CDR3 protein: CASTQGGVWDTEAFF. In nucleotides, the CDR3 is TGTGCCAGTACCCAAGGGGGTGTTTGGGACACTGAAGCTTTCTTT.

The rearrangement joins TRBV2 to TRBJ2-3, with D possibly TRBD1 on 6 matching bases. CDR1 is SNHLY and CDR2 is FYNNEI in the germline V gene. This CDR3 contains 14 residues. The V end lost 7 bases, the J end lost 6 bases, and 17 bases lay between the germline ends. CDR3 sequence: CASIQGIRVDTQYF. The CDR3, as DNA: TGTGCCAGCATACAGGGTATTAGGGTGGATACGCAGTATTTT.

This clone was seen a single time. The junction shows a germline mismatch at one end, possibly a read error. The chain has TRBV7-7 and TRBJ2-5, with a tentative D call TRBD2 (6 bases). The CDR3 sequence is 16 residues long. From germline, CDR1 is SSHAT and CDR2 FNYEAQ (reference sequence). CDR3 in DNA: TGTGCTAGCAGCTTAGGTGGGGACTTGCACCGAGAGACCCAGTACTTC. Its translation: CASSLGGDLHRETQYF.

The CDR3 protein is CASSARTYSGDGEQYF. Written as DNA, the CDR3 is TGTGCCAGCAGCGCCCGGACGTACTCGGGGGACGGGGAGCAGTACTTC. J is TRBJ2-7 and V is TRBV5-6, with TRBD2 as a possible D gene (6 bases). Germline CDR1 and CDR2: SGHDT and YYEEEE. V was clipped by 4 bases and J by 7 bases, with 24 bases between them. This CDR3 has 16 residues. The variable domain in full, completed from reference TRBV5-6 and TRBJ2-7, reads DAGVTQSPTHLIKTRGQQVTLRCSPKSGHDTVSWYQQALGQGPQFIFQYYEEEERQRGNFPDRFSGHQFPNYSSELNVNALLLGDSALYLCASSARTYSGDGEQYFGPGTRLTVT.

In the case of this clone: The junction does not match germline at one end; this may be a read error. The chain links TRBV7-2 to TRBJ1-2; maybe TRBD1 (5 bases). There are 14 residues in the CDR3. Germline values: CDR1 SGHTA, CDR2 FQGNSA. CDR3 sequence reads: CASSRGFANYGYTF. CDR3 nucleotides: TGTGCCAGCAGCCGGGGGTTCGCTAATTATGGCTACACCTTC.

J is TRBJ1-1 and V is TRBV5-6, with unresolved D. V lost 5 bases, J lost 3 bases, and 17 bases lay in between. CDR3 length: 15 amino acids. The germline CDR1 and CDR2 sequences are SGHDT and YYEEEE. The CDR3: CASSPVTSIYTEAFF. DNA for the CDR3: TGTGCCAGCAGTCCCGTGACTAGCATCTACACTGAAGCTTTCTTT. Full variable domain (missing parts from reference TRBV5-6 and TRBJ1-1): DAGVTQSPTHLIKTRGQQVTLRCSPKSGHDTVSWYQQALGQGPQFIFQYYEEEERQRGNFPDRFSGHQFPNYSSELNVNALLLGDSALYLCASSPVTSIYTEAFFGQGTRLTVV.

The chain employs TRBV6-4 and TRBJ2-4; 7 bases agree with TRBD1. This CDR3 is 14 amino acids long. The V and J ends lost 5 bases and 7 bases, in that order; junction bases with no gene match: 8. Looked up from germline, CDR1 is MRHNA and CDR2 is SNTAGT. In nucleotides, the CDR3 is TGTGCCAGCAGTCGGGACAGCTCCTCTAACATTCAGTACTTC. Its translation: CASSRDSSSNIQYF.

The genes are TRBV28 and TRBJ2-1; D not certain. The CDR3 runs to 14 residues. The germline V and J ends were trimmed by 7 bases and 1 base, with 11 bases remaining between them. The germline V gene encodes CDR1 MDHEN and CDR2 SYDVKM. CDR3 sequence reads: CASKRRLSYNEQFF. The CDR3 DNA reads TGTGCCAGCAAAAGGAGACTTTCCTACAATGAGCAGTTCTTC. Complete variable domain (other parts from reference TRBV28 and TRBJ2-1): DVKVTQSSRYLVKRTGEKVFLECVQDMDHENMFWYRQDPGLGLRLIYFSYDVKMKEKGDIPEGYSVSREKKERFSLILESASTNQTSMYLCASKRRLSYNEQFFGPGTRLTVL.

The rearrangement links TRBV7-2 to TRBJ2-1; the match to TRBD2 covers 7 bases. CDR3 size: 15 residues. The ends lost 5 bases at V and 5 bases at J; junction bases unmatched: 9. From germline, CDR1 is SGHTA and CDR2 FQGNSA. The CDR3 DNA reads as TGTGCCAGCAGCACTGGACTAGTGGGCCACAATGAGCAGTTCTTC. Translation: CASSTGLVGHNEQFF. Supplemented by reference TRBV7-2 and TRBJ2-1, the full variable domain reads GAGVSQSPSNKVTEKGKDVELRCDPISGHTALYWYRQSLGQGLEFLIYFQGNSAPDKSGLPSDRFSAERTGGSVSTLTIQRTQQEDSAVYLCASSTGLVGHNEQFFGPGTRLTVL.

In its sample, this clone was seen once. The chain combines TRBV19 with TRBJ1-5; tentatively, D is TRBD1 (5 bases). The V end was cut by 3 bases, the J end by 7 bases, with 19 bases between. CDR3 size: 16 residues. Germline values: CDR1 LNHDA, CDR2 SQIVND (reference sequence). This chain's CDR3 is CASSIVGVAGNQPQHF. The CDR3 bases are TGTGCCAGTAGTATTGTGGGTGTGGCAGGGAACCAGCCCCAGCATTTT.

This chain connects TRBV10-2 to TRBJ1-2; D is perhaps TRBD1 (6 bases). The CDR3 runs to 15 residues. Germline loops: CDR1 WSHSY, CDR2 SAAADI. V lost 1 base and J 1 base, leaving 10 bases between the germline ends. The CDR3: CASSEWLQGNYGYTF. CDR3 sequence (DNA): TGCGCCAGCAGTGAGTGGCTACAGGGTAACTATGGCTACACCTTC.

The V call is TRBV19, the J call TRBJ2-7; D perhaps matches TRBD2 (5 bases). V was shortened by 4 bases and J by 2 bases, with 12 bases between the two germline ends. CDR1 and CDR2 (germline): LNHDA, SQIVND (reference sequence). The CDR3 has 14 amino acids. The CDR3 region has the DNA TGTGCCAGTAGTACCAGGACTCATACCTACGAGCAGTACTTC. It specifies CASSTRTHTYEQYF.

The chain has TRBV28 and TRBJ1-6, with D tentatively TRBD1 (5 bases). CDR3 length: 14 residues. Germline values: CDR1 MDHEN, CDR2 SYDVKM. V gave up 5 bases and J gave up 8 bases, with 13 bases separating them. The CDR3 nucleotides are TGTGCCAGCAGTCGCAGACAGAGAGATTCACCCCTCCACTTT. Its protein is CASSRRQRDSPLHF.

This chain joins TRBV6-6 and TRBJ1-1; TRBD1 matches at 12 bases. The CDR3 sequence is 15 residues long. The germline V gene encodes CDR1 MNHNY and CDR2 SVGAGI (reference sequence). After removal of 2 bases from V and 6 bases from J, the junction contained 4 bases not matched to a gene. CDR3 residues: CASSYGTGGFAEAFF. The CDR3 coding sequence is TGTGCCAGCAGTTACGGGACAGGGGGCTTTGCTGAAGCTTTCTTT.